Sequencing of this T cell receptor (beta chain) was carried out in a study of cytomegalovirus exposure and HLA in healthy donors. Trimming cost V 5 bases and J 7 bases, with 17 bases left between them. CDR1 is MNHEY and CDR2 is SMNVEV in the germline V gene (reference sequence). This CDR3 comprises 14 residues. Method: immunoSEQ multiplex PCR; TCRdb's copy keeps in-frame clones and lacks some. Here the sample spans 300,000 or so clones, approximately 91% being singletons. The sequenced material came from PBMCs. This clonotype was obtained from a man aged 25-45 years in good health and CMV-seronegative. This rearrangement joins TRBV27 to TRBJ1-2; the D gene is possibly TRBD1 (6 bases). CDR3 protein: CASSTYTGSGGYTF. Here the CDR3 DNA reads TGTGCCAGCAGTACCTATACAGGGTCCGGTGGCTACACCTTC.